This TCR beta chain was recovered during a study of Ad26.COV2.S vaccination and SARS-CoV-2 variants. Study-wide findings and caveats: Vaccine and placebo recipients had similar non-spike TCR breadth. After vaccination, substantial breadth of spike-specific CD8+ and CD4+ responses was reported.

Stated treatment: over 15 received Ad26.COV2.S at low or high dose, single or two shots; several received placebo; per-sample allocation not given. Vaccine and placebo recipients were sampled on day 63 after the first injection. Whoever gave the sample was an adult aged 18-55 years in Boston. Expressing Wuhan-strain SARS-CoV-2 spike, an Ad26 vector served as the vaccine. V lost 0 bases to trimming and J lost 4 bases; unmatched junction nucleotides: 3. In germline, CDR1 is LGHDT, CDR2 YNNKEL (reference sequence). This CDR3 region has 15 residues. For this clone: Its matching antigen is unknown.

Profiling relied on immunoSEQ multiplex PCR, and the TCRdb table lists in-frame clones only, not all of them. Among around 300,000 clones, around nine tenths were seen once, and the ten largest hold approximately 5%. The specimen comprised peripheral blood, sampled in a trial of Ad26.COV2.S vaccine versus placebo. This rearrangement joins TRBV3-1 (or the pseudogene TRBV3-2) to TRBJ2-1, with TRBD2 identical over 7 bases. The sequence was obtained from a person between 18 and 60 years old who received the Ad26.COV2.S COVID-19 vaccine or a placebo. The CDR3 DNA is TGTGCCAGCAGCCAAGATAGCGGGTTTTACAATGAGCAGTTCTTC. Translated, it gives CASSQDSGFYNEQFF.